The 25 T cell receptor beta chains below all came from one sample that was sequenced in a study of T cells in women clearing cervical HPV infection. The method was immunoSEQ multiplex PCR; TCRdb's version includes in-frame clones alone and lacks a portion of them. The repertoire table contains about 22,000 clones. The sequencing sample was made of blood buffy coat. These TCRs come from a woman aged 18 to 69 with a cervical HPV16 infection that either progressed to CIN3+ or cleared (not recorded which).

Concerning this clone: The CDR3 goes on 3 residues after the read ends, and that part is filled in from the germline J gene. This rearrangement joins TRBV2 to TRBJ2-2, with 7 bases lining up with TRBD1. The germline V gene has CDR1 SNHLY and CDR2 FYNNEI. This CDR3 has 13 residues. CDR3 sequence: CASFTNRGSPLFF. CDR3 bases read: TGTGCCAGCTTTACGAACAGGGGTTCACCG.

For this clone: Read sequence stops 3 residues before the CDR3 end, and the germline J gene provides the missing end. This chain uses TRBV7-3 with TRBJ1-1, with D perhaps matching TRBD1 (6 bases). Deletions cut 5 bases from V and 4 bases from J, with 14 bases between. This CDR3 comprises 14 residues. Germline V gives CDR1 SGHTA, CDR2 FQGTGA. The sequenced CDR3 bases are TGTGCCAGCAGCCCACAGGGTATCGGCACTGAA. Its translation is CASSPQGIGTE. In full, the CDR3 reads CASSPQGIGTEAFF.

As regards this clone: At one end the junction does not follow the germline gene, possibly because of a read error. The read gets to within 3 residues of the CDR3 end, and the germline J gene fills in the rest. At the DNA level, this CDR3 is encoded by other sequences in the same sample as well. This chain uses TRBV30 with TRBJ1-3; D not certain. CDR1 is GTSNPN, CDR2 SVGIG, per germline (reference sequence). This CDR3 region has 11 residues. The CDR3 protein is CAWDTGNTIYF. The CDR3 bases that were read are TGTGCCTGGGACACTGGAAACACA.

About this clone: Read data end 3 residues before the CDR3 end; the end is taken from the germline J gene. This chain uses TRBV19 with TRBJ2-3, with TRBD2 matching 9 bases. V lost 9 bases to trimming and J lost 3 bases; unmatched junction nucleotides: 10. This CDR3 spans 15 amino acids. The germline CDR1 and CDR2 sequences are LNHDA and SQIVND (reference sequence). Here the CDR3 reads CASAEGGGATDTQYF. The part of the CDR3 DNA that was read is TGTGCCAGCGCCGAAGGCGGGGGGGCAACAGATACG.

A word on this clone: Coverage ceases 3 residues before the CDR3 finishes, and the germline J gene fills in the end. The chain couples TRBV28 to TRBJ1-2, with a tentative D call TRBD1 (6 bases). Germline assignment: CDR1 MDHEN and CDR2 SYDVKM. CDR3 length equals 15 residues. The sequenced CDR3 bases are TGTGCCAGCAGTTTCAGTAGGCAGGGGTTAAAGGGC. The encoded protein is CASSFSRQGLKG. From start to end, the CDR3 is CASSFSRQGLKGYTF.

Details on this clone: The read is 3 residues too short to cover the CDR3 end, so that end is filled in from the germline J gene. The rearrangement links TRBV18 to TRBJ1-2; maybe TRBD1 (5 bases). This CDR3 region has 16 residues. CDR1 is KGHSH, CDR2 LQKENI, per germline. CDR3 region: CASSPPVGQGPDTYTF. The covered CDR3 bases are TGTGCCAGCTCACCACCGGTGGGGCAAGGGCCAGATACC.

Turning to this clone: The read ends 3 residues before the CDR3 terminus; that terminus is restored from the germline J gene. The rearrangement uses TRBV18 and TRBJ1-2, with D possibly matching TRBD1 (5 bases). The CDR3 length is 18 residues. Germline CDR1 is KGHSH and CDR2 is LQKENI. CDR3: CASSPGTSGRQISYDYTF. Partial CDR3 DNA: TGTGCCAGCTCACCAGGGACTAGCGGGAGGCAGATCTCCTACGAC.

Note on this clone: Read coverage stops 3 residues before the CDR3 terminus; the germline J gene supplies the remainder. The chain employs TRBV20-1 and TRBJ2-3; the match to TRBD1 covers 7 bases. This CDR3 is built from 15 residues. From germline, CDR1 is DFQATT and CDR2 SNEGSKA (reference sequence). The junction had 3 bases not matched to a gene; V was cut back by 0 bases and J by 0 bases. The DNA read from the CDR3 is TGCAGTGCTAGAGATCAGGGGGATAGCACAGATACG. Its translation: CSARDQGDSTDT. The whole CDR3 sequence is CSARDQGDSTDTQYF.

For this clone: The sequenced fragment ends 3 residues before the CDR3 boundary, so the rest is inferred from the germline J gene. The J gene is TRBJ1-1, the V gene TRBV10-2, with 8 positions matching TRBD1. Unmatched junction bases numbered 7, after V lost 3 bases and J lost 4 bases. CDR3 size: 15 residues. Germline assignment: CDR1 WSHSY and CDR2 SAAADI. CDR3 in amino acids: CASSEGRGPGTEAFF. The CDR3 DNA, read in part, is TGCGCCAGCAGTGAAGGCAGGGGGCCGGGCACTGAA.

CDR3 protein: CASSLGRTSGGYTF. CDR3 bases read: TGTGCCAGCAGCTTAGGCAGGACCTCGGGGGGC. The chain recombines TRBV11-2 with TRBJ1-2; D remains unclear. Read sequence stops 3 residues before the CDR3 end, and the germline J gene provides the missing end. The CDR3 has 14 residues. Germline CDR1 SGHAT, CDR2 FQNNGV.

Comments on this clone: The DNA ends 3 residues before the CDR3 does, and the rest of the CDR3 is filled in from the germline J gene. V usage is TRBV11-2 and J usage is TRBJ1-6; possible D gene TRBD1, 5 bases. This CDR3 is built from 14 residues. CDR1 and CDR2 (germline): SGHAT, FQNNGV. V lost 5 bases to trimming and J lost 9 bases, with 14 bases between them. CDR3 DNA, as far as it was read: TGTGCCAGCAGCCCCGCCGGCAGGGCTTCACCC. This encodes CASSPAGRASP. The complete CDR3 protein is CASSPAGRASPLHF.

Concerning this clone itself: Sequencing ends 3 residues short of the CDR3 end; the germline J gene provides the rest. The chain has TRBV18 and TRBJ2-4; D possibly corresponds to TRBD1 (6 bases). The CDR3 covers 13 residues. In germline, CDR1 is KGHSH, CDR2 LQKENI. CDR3 bases read: TGTGCCAGCGCCAAGCAGGGGCTGGATGGT. It is translated as CASAKQGLDG. The full CDR3 sequence reads CASAKQGLDGQYF.

As to this clone: The missing CDR3 end, 3 residues past where the read stops, is filled in from the germline J gene. The gene calls are TRBV20-1 and TRBJ2-5; 11 positions agree with TRBD2. Germline V gives CDR1 DFQATT, CDR2 SNEGSKA (reference sequence). This CDR3 comprises 15 residues. V shed 0 bases, J shed 3 bases, and the junction held 3 bases outside the gene matches. CDR3 amino acids: CSAREGTSGKETQYF. The covered CDR3 bases are TGCAGTGCTAGAGAGGGGACTAGCGGAAAAGAGACC.

As concerns this clone: The sequenced fragment ends 3 residues before the CDR3 boundary, so the rest is inferred from the germline J gene. This chain joins TRBV19 and TRBJ1-6; D gene unclear. CDR1 is LNHDA and CDR2 is SQIVND in the germline V gene (reference sequence). Trimming cost V 8 bases and J 0 bases, with 17 bases left between them. CDR3 length: 17 amino acids. The CDR3 region is CASAEAPRSSYNSPLHF. The covered CDR3 bases are TGTGCCAGTGCGGAGGCCCCACGAAGCTCCTATAATTCACCC.

As for this clone: The CDR3 is cut off 3 residues early in the read; its end comes from the germline J gene. The V and J genes are TRBV20-1 and TRBJ2-3; TRBD2 is a possible D gene (6 bases). This CDR3 is 18 amino acids long. Germline CDR1 DFQATT, CDR2 SNEGSKA (reference sequence). V was pared by 3 bases and J by 2 bases, with 24 bases between. The sequenced CDR3 bases are TGCAGTGCTAGTAAAAAACAGGTCCTTAGCGGTCTCACAGATACG. Translated: CSASKKQVLSGLTDT. The entire CDR3 protein reads CSASKKQVLSGLTDTQYF.

Turning to this clone: The CDR3 end lies 3 residues beyond the end of the read and is filled in from the germline J gene. V gene TRBV5-1 combines with J gene TRBJ2-6, with D perhaps TRBD2 (6 bases). The ends were cut back, 0 bases at V and 1 base at J, with 14 bases in the middle. CDR3 length equals 18 residues. Germline lookup yields CDR1 SGHRS and CDR2 YFSETQ. The CDR3 protein is CASSLGVLRGSGANVLTF. The part of the CDR3 DNA that was read is TGCGCCAGCAGCTTGGGGGTCTTGCGGGGTTCTGGGGCCAACGTC.

In regard to this clone: The CDR3 end falls 3 residues outside the read, so it is completed with the germline J gene. The chain carries TRBV20-1 and TRBJ2-5; D unresolved. V was cut by 0 bases and J by 1 base, with 6 bases left in between. The germline V gene encodes CDR1 DFQATT and CDR2 SNEGSKA (reference sequence). The CDR3 length is 13 residues. CDR3 sequence reads: CSARDGGQETQYF. CDR3 bases read: TGCAGTGCTAGAGACGGCGGCCAAGAGACC.

CDR3 DNA (partial): TGTGCCAGCTCAATCACTAGCGGTCTTACCTACGAC. Its protein is CASSITSGLTYD. The entire CDR3 sequence reads CASSITSGLTYDYTF. The V call is TRBV18, the J call TRBJ1-2; unclear D gene. The read falls 3 residues short of the CDR3 end, and the missing part is taken from the germline J gene. The CDR3 covers 15 residues. The germline V gene has CDR1 KGHSH and CDR2 LQKENI.

On this clone itself: The CDR3 end lies 3 residues beyond the end of the read and is filled in from the germline J gene. V usage is TRBV18 and J usage is TRBJ1-5, with 8 bases fitting TRBD1. The trim removed 3 bases at V and 3 bases at J, leaving 1 base unmatched. The CDR3 loop spans 14 amino acids. The germline gives CDR1 KGHSH, CDR2 LQKENI. The CDR3: CASSPTGDNQPQHF. The sequenced CDR3 bases are TGTGCCAGCTCACCGACAGGGGACAATCAGCCC.

In the case of this clone: The read ends 3 residues early relative to the CDR3; the germline J gene fills the gap. The rearrangement joins TRBV10-3 to TRBJ1-6; D gene uncertain. From germline, CDR1 is ENHRY and CDR2 SYGVKD. The CDR3 runs 14 residues. The V and J ends lost 3 bases and 8 bases respectively, with 11 bases between them. The covered CDR3 bases are TGTGCCATCAGTGAAGGGTCTTTCTATTCACCC. Amino acid sequence: CAISEGSFYSP. The whole CDR3 reads CAISEGSFYSPLHF.

Concerning this clone: Read data end 3 residues before the CDR3 end; the end is taken from the germline J gene. The V call is TRBV5-4, the J call TRBJ2-1, with 8 bases fitting TRBD2. V lost 3 bases, J lost 8 bases, and 10 bases stayed unmatched. CDR1 SGHNT and CDR2 YYREEE come from the germline V gene (reference sequence). The CDR3 covers 15 residues. Incomplete CDR3 DNA: TGTGCCAGCAGCTCCCGGAGGACTAGCATAGATGAG. Its translation: CASSSRRTSIDE. The whole CDR3 region reads CASSSRRTSIDEQFF. The whole variable domain, filled in from reference TRBV5-4 and TRBJ2-1, reads ETGVTQSPTHLIKTRGQQVTLRCSSQSGHNTVSWYQQALGQGPQFIFQYYREEENGRGNFPPRFSGLQFPNYSSELNVNALELDDSALYLCASSSRRTSIDEQFFGPGTRLTVL.

Turning to this clone: Read data end 3 residues before the CDR3 end; the end is taken from the germline J gene. V and J are TRBV19 and TRBJ2-4; D call uncertain. Germline values: CDR1 LNHDA, CDR2 SQIVND (reference sequence). This CDR3 region has 13 residues. This chain's CDR3 is CASSSTSNYGQYF. The CDR3 bases that were read are TGTGCCAGTAGTTCGACCTCTAACTATGGT.

This CDR3 reads CASRSTTYTQYF. The sequenced CDR3 bases are TGCGCCAGCAGATCGACTACCTATACG. The chain is built from TRBV5-1 and TRBJ2-3; maybe TRBD2 (5 bases). The read ends 3 residues shy of where the CDR3 ends; the end is completed using the germline J gene. The germline CDR1 and CDR2 sequences are SGHRS and YFSETQ. V lost 5 bases to trimming and J lost 7 bases, with 11 bases between them. This CDR3 has 12 amino acids. Full variable domain (rest looked up from reference TRBV5-1 and TRBJ2-3): KAGVTQTPRYLIKTRGQQVTLSCSPISGHRSVSWYQQTPGQGLQFLFEYFSETQRNKGNFPGRFSGRQFSNSRSEMNVSTLELGDSALYLCASRSTTYTQYFGPGTRLTVL.

Note on this clone: The read ends 3 residues before the CDR3 terminus; that terminus is restored from the germline J gene. The chain recombines TRBV10-2 with TRBJ2-7; a possible D gene is TRBD2 (5 bases). This CDR3 region has 14 residues. Trimming cost V 8 bases and J 0 bases, with 14 bases left between them. Germline assignment: CDR1 WSHSY and CDR2 SAAADI. The CDR3 DNA, read in part, is TGCGCCAGCCGAGCGGAGATGAGCTCCTACGAG. Its translation is CASRAEMSSYE. The whole CDR3 sequence reads CASRAEMSSYEQYF.

With regard to this clone: The read ends 3 residues shy of where the CDR3 ends; the end is completed using the germline J gene. The chain uses TRBV19 and TRBJ1-1; weak D call: TRBD1 (5 bases). Germline-derived CDR1 and CDR2 are LNHDA and SQIVND (reference sequence). The CDR3 covers 15 residues. Trimming removed 8 bases at V and 3 bases at J, with 19 bases between. CDR3 residues: CASHPIVGGDTEAFF. Incomplete CDR3 DNA: TGTGCCAGTCACCCCATCGTCGGGGGTGACACTGAA.